This T cell receptor (beta chain) was identified in a study of OX40 agonist ivuxolimab in advanced cancers. Looking at the study overall: Treatment of patients was with ivuxolimab, an agonistic anti-OX40 (CD134) antibody. Patients receiving dose escalation had hepatocellular carcinoma, melanoma, renal cell or head and neck cancer. Findings and limits, study-wide: Clonal expansion was seen in CD4+ and CD8+ blood T cells by week 6 at 0.1 to 3.0 mg/kg. Still undetermined is the antigen specificity of the expanded peripheral T cells.

As concerns this clone: Its antigen is not identified.

The data were produced by immunoSEQ multiplex PCR, yet TCRdb's version contains in-frame clones alone and is incomplete. This sample has under 85,000 clones, with just over 85% found just once. The source material was CD4+ or CD8+ T cells sorted from blood, sampled in a trial of the OX40 agonist ivuxolimab. The clonotype comes from an adult with an advanced solid tumor such as melanoma, head and neck, liver or kidney cancer.

This CDR3 is CASSESQILNTEAFF. CDR3 coding DNA: TGTGCCAGCAGTGAGTCTCAGATACTGAACACTGAAGCTTTCTTT. The chain couples TRBV6-4 to TRBJ1-1; D gene unclear. The CDR3 covers 15 residues. V lost 3 bases, J lost 0 bases, and 11 bases lay in between. Germline loops: CDR1 MRHNA, CDR2 SNTAGT.